This TCR beta chain was sequenced for a study of cytotoxic CD8 clonotypes in ibrutinib-treated CLL. Generated by immunoSEQ multiplex PCR, the TCRdb table keeps only in-frame clones and is missing some. The sample yields approximately 30,000 clones, 55% to 75% seen once. Cryopreserved PBMCs were the source of roughly 2 micrograms of genomic DNA, which went to TCR beta libraries. The CDR3 runs 15 residues. The germline V gene has CDR1 MGHRA and CDR2 YSYEKL. V shed 1 base and J shed 0 bases, with 7 bases lying between them. The specimen was PBMCs, collected after 24 months of ibrutinib treatment. This sequence originates from a human donor with chronic lymphocytic leukemia. The chain combines TRBV4-1 with TRBJ2-1; the D gene is possibly TRBD1 (6 bases). DNA of the CDR3: TGCGCCAGCAGCCAAGGAGGGGGCTCCTACAATGAGCAGTTCTTC. Protein product: CASSQGGGSYNEQFF.